A single sample is the source of the 31 T cell receptor beta chains below, sequenced in a study of blood T cells in healthy people across ages. Using a J-beta primer mix together with a sample-barcoded 5' primer, a second PCR was run for roughly 7 to 12 cycles. TCRdb fed the 5' RACE reads into MiXCR, producing one record per CDR3 protein. Of roughly 1,800,000 distinct CDR3 sequences listed, about 50% are singletons. Sequencing was done on a sample of blood. The receptors shown here come from a middle-aged woman in good health.

The genes are TRBV12-3 or TRBV12-4 and TRBJ1-5; 7 bases match TRBD1. V lost 5 bases and J lost 9; bases outside the gene matches: 4. The CDR3 totals 12 residues. CDR3 amino acids: CASSTGVPPQHF. The CDR3 DNA reads TGTGCCAGCAGTACAGGGGTCCCGCCCCAGCATTTT.

DNA for the CDR3: TGCAGCGTGGCCTCGGACAGCACAGATACGCAGTATTTT. It codes for CSVASDSTDTQYF. The J gene is TRBJ2-3, the V gene TRBV29-1; D uncertain. V gave up 6 bases and J gave up 0 bases, with 10 bases separating them. In germline, CDR1 is SQVTM, CDR2 ANQGSEA. CDR3 size: 13 residues.

Only one count was recorded for this clonotype. The V call is TRBV5-6, the J call TRBJ1-2, with D unresolved. V lost 2 bases to trimming and J lost 4 bases, with 12 bases between them. This CDR3 region has 14 residues. Germline lookup yields CDR1 SGHDT and CDR2 YYEEEE. In nucleotides, the CDR3 is TGTGCCAGCAGCTTCGGCAGTCCCACCTATGGCTACACCTTC. Protein sequence: CASSFGSPTYGYTF.

In DNA form, the CDR3 reads TGCAGTGCTCTGACTAGATTAGGCCAGGAGACCCAGTACTTC. As protein: CSALTRLGQETQYF. V usage is TRBV20-1 and J usage is TRBJ2-5, with D tentatively TRBD2 (6 bases). Germline CDR1 DFQATT, CDR2 SNEGSKA (reference sequence). Trimming removed 5 bases at V and 5 bases at J, with 18 bases between. This CDR3 has 14 amino acids.

This chain joins TRBV24-1 and TRBJ2-3; D remains unclear. CDR3 length: 14 amino acids. Looked up from germline, CDR1 is KGHDR and CDR2 is SFDVKD. Trimming left V 1 base short and J 6 bases short, with 10 bases between. The CDR3 DNA sequence: TGTGCCACCAGTGATTTTGGCAGGCAGGATACGCAGTATTTT. This gives the protein CATSDFGRQDTQYF.

The chain is built from TRBV6-6 and TRBJ1-5; D might be TRBD1 (5 bases). The CDR3 consists of 15 residues. V shed 4 bases and J shed 8 bases, with 18 bases lying between them. Per germline, CDR1 MNHNY and CDR2 SVGAGI (reference sequence). CDR3 nucleotide sequence: TGTGCCAGCAGTTCCGATCAGGGCCCCCCTAAGCCCCAGCATTTT. This sequence encodes CASSSDQGPPKPQHF.

The rearrangement uses TRBV28 and TRBJ2-1; 10 nucleotides match TRBD1. CDR3 size: 16 residues. Germline V CDR1 and CDR2: MDHEN, SYDVKM. V shed 7 bases and J 6 bases; nucleotides not matched to a gene: 12. The CDR3 sequence: CASKTTGTGAINEQFF. The CDR3 coding sequence is TGTGCCAGCAAAACTACCGGGACAGGGGCTATCAATGAGCAGTTCTTC.

This clonotype was counted only a few times. The V and J genes are TRBV4-3 and TRBJ2-3; no clear D. The V end was cut by 0 bases, the J end by 0 bases, with 7 bases between. The CDR3 sequence is 15 residues long. The V gene's germline CDR1 is LGHNA and CDR2 YSLEER. In DNA form, the CDR3 reads TGCGCCAGCAGCCAAGAATCCTGGAGCACAGATACGCAGTATTTT. Protein product: CASSQESWSTDTQYF.

This clonotype was recorded a few times. The chain joins TRBV20-1 to TRBJ2-3; 8 bases align to TRBD2. The germline gives CDR1 DFQATT, CDR2 SNEGSKA (reference sequence). There are 15 residues in the CDR3. J was trimmed by 12 bases and V by 0 bases; bases with no gene match: 14. The CDR3 loop is CSARDTGFMAGGQYF. The CDR3 DNA reads TGCAGTGCTAGAGATACGGGGTTTATGGCGGGGGGACAGTATTTT.

The chain is built from TRBV20-1 and TRBJ2-3; no definite D call. The V gene's germline CDR1 is DFQATT and CDR2 SNEGSKA (reference sequence). V lost 7 bases to trimming and J lost 3 bases, with 11 bases between them. The length of the CDR3 is 12 residues. The CDR3 loop is CSDTGPTDTQYF. CDR3 nucleotide sequence: TGCAGTGACACTGGGCCTACAGATACGCAGTATTTT.

The rearrangement uses TRBV4-1 and TRBJ2-5; 10 bases agree with TRBD2. The CDR3 covers 17 residues. CDR1 is MGHRA, CDR2 YSYEKL, per germline. With V trimmed by 1 base and J by 1 base, 6 bases remained unmatched. The CDR3 spells CASSQGRAGGIQETQYF. The CDR3 nucleotides read TGCGCCAGCAGCCAAGGCCGAGCGGGGGGGATCCAAGAGACCCAGTACTTC.

The V and J genes are TRBV5-1 and TRBJ2-3; 7 nucleotides line up with TRBD1. Germline lookup yields CDR1 SGHRS and CDR2 YFSETQ. This CDR3 is 17 amino acids long. The V segment lost 5 bases and the J segment 0 bases; nucleotides outside the gene matches: 12. CDR3: CASRETPGQRSTDTQYF. DNA of the CDR3: TGCGCCAGCAGGGAGACTCCGGGACAGCGAAGCACAGATACGCAGTATTTT.

Points on this clonotype: Since a much larger clone is just one base distant, this may be a read error. The rearrangement uses TRBV7-2 and TRBJ2-7, with D uncertain. The end of the DNA is better explained by TRBJ2-5, so the J call may be wrong. This CDR3 is 11 amino acids long. Germline V gene sequence: CDR1 SGHTA, CDR2 FQGNSA. The CDR3 region has the DNA TGTGCCAGCAGCGATCGAGCGACCCAGTACTTC. Translated, it gives CASSDRATQYF.

This rearrangement joins TRBV7-9 to TRBJ2-7; D is unclear. V was clipped by 7 bases and J by 1 base, with 14 bases between them. The CDR3 length is 14 residues. The V gene's germline CDR1 is SEHNR and CDR2 FQNEAQ (reference sequence). The CDR3 region is CASTPLGESYEQYF. DNA of the CDR3: TGTGCCAGCACCCCCTTGGGTGAATCCTACGAGCAGTACTTC.

The rearrangement links TRBV9 to TRBJ2-7; D is ambiguous. V shed 0 bases and J shed 2 bases, with 12 bases lying between them. CDR1 and CDR2 (germline): SGDLS, YYNGEE. There are 15 residues in the CDR3. Written as DNA, the CDR3 is TGTGCCAGCAGCGTAGATGGTAACCCAGCCTACGAGCAGTACTTC. Translating it yields CASSVDGNPAYEQYF.

The chain employs TRBV4-3 and TRBJ2-1; D is unclear. This CDR3 comprises 15 residues. Trimming took off 0 bases at V and 8 bases at J, with 14 bases between the two ends. CDR1 is LGHNA, CDR2 YSLEER, per germline. Written as DNA, the CDR3 is TGCGCCAGCAGCCAAGATGGTCCCTCCTGGGATGAGCAGTTCTTC. This gives the protein CASSQDGPSWDEQFF.

A few counts support this clonotype. This chain links TRBV7-9 with TRBJ2-3; 11 nucleotides align to TRBD1. Germline trimming cut 5 bases from V and 5 bases from J; bases unmatched to any gene: 3. The CDR3 consists of 14 residues. Germline-derived CDR1 and CDR2 are SEHNR and FQNEAQ (reference sequence). CDR3 DNA: TGTGCCAGCAGCCCGGGACAGGGGGAAGATACGCAGTATTTT. Translated, it gives CASSPGQGEDTQYF.

V usage is TRBV7-8 and J usage is TRBJ2-5; 7 bases line up with TRBD1. The CDR3 consists of 15 residues. Unmatched junction bases numbered 5, after V lost 4 bases and J lost 0 bases. The germline V gene encodes CDR1 SGHVS and CDR2 FQNEAQ. The CDR3 is CASSSPDRNQETQYF. CDR3 DNA: TGTGCCAGCAGCTCGCCGGACAGGAACCAAGAGACCCAGTACTTC.

Only a few counts were recorded for this clonotype. The gene calls are TRBV5-1 and TRBJ2-7; D possibly corresponds to TRBD1 (6 bases). Between the trimmed V and J ends, which lost 0 bases and 7 bases, there was a span of 14 bases. The germline V gene encodes CDR1 SGHRS and CDR2 YFSETQ. CDR3 length: 14 residues. CDR3 region: CASSLEALRGEQYF. CDR3 bases: TGCGCCAGCAGCTTGGAAGCTCTAAGGGGGGAGCAGTACTTC.

This clonotype was seen a handful of times. This chain uses TRBV7-2 with TRBJ2-5; no clear D. The CDR3 runs 15 residues. Trimming took 0 bases from V and 1 from J, leaving 9 bases between them. CDR1 and CDR2 (germline): SGHTA, FQGNSA. The CDR3 here is CASSLAHVAQETQYF. The CDR3 DNA reads TGTGCCAGCAGCTTAGCGCACGTAGCCCAAGAGACCCAGTACTTC.

The chain links TRBV28 to TRBJ1-2; possible D gene TRBD1, 5 bases. The length of the CDR3 is 13 residues. V was pared by 7 bases and J by 0 bases, with 9 bases between. Germline V lookup: CDR1 MDHEN, CDR2 SYDVKM. CDR3 DNA sequence: TGTGCCAGCACCCCGACAGCTAACTATGGCTACACCTTC. Amino acid sequence: CASTPTANYGYTF.

The chain uses TRBV20-1 and TRBJ1-6, with a weak D call TRBD1 (5 bases). The germline CDR1 and CDR2 sequences are DFQATT and SNEGSKA (reference sequence). V lost 6 bases to trimming and J lost 16 bases, with 13 bases between them. The CDR3 covers 10 residues. The CDR3 DNA reads TGCAGTGCCCAGGGACTCGGGCTCCACTTT. Translating it yields CSAQGLGLHF.

Turning to this clonotype: At one end, the junction sequence differs from germline, possibly due to a read error. V is TRBV7-7 and J is TRBJ2-5, with D perhaps matching TRBD1 (5 bases). The V gene's germline CDR1 is SSHAT and CDR2 FNYEAQ (reference sequence). The CDR3 consists of 14 residues. CDR3 nucleotides: TGTGCTAGCAGCTTACTCGACAGCCGAGGGACCCAGTACTTC. Translating it yields CASSLLDSRGTQYF.

V usage is TRBV4-3 and J usage is TRBJ2-5; TRBD1 might be the D (5 bases). Trimming stripped 2 bases from V and 4 bases from J, with 11 bases between. CDR1 and CDR2 from the germline V gene are LGHNA and YSLEER. This CDR3 comprises 14 residues. CDR3 in DNA: TGCGCCAGCAGCCAAATCCAGGGATCAGAGACCCAGTACTTC. Encoded protein: CASSQIQGSETQYF.

This clonotype was seen a few times. The J gene is TRBJ1-2, the V gene TRBV7-2; tentative D call: TRBD1 (5 bases). Deletions cut 8 bases from V and 4 bases from J, with 11 bases between. Looked up from germline, CDR1 is SGHTA and CDR2 is FQGNSA. This CDR3 spans 12 amino acids. The CDR3 protein is CASGTAGYGYTF. The CDR3 DNA follows: TGTGCCAGCGGGACGGCTGGCTATGGCTACACCTTC.

The rearrangement uses TRBV4-2 and TRBJ2-1; D is perhaps TRBD1 or TRBD2 (6 bases each). The V gene lost 4 bases and the J gene lost 7 bases, with 14 bases spanning the gap. The germline gives CDR1 LGHNA, CDR2 YNFKEQ. CDR3 length: 14 residues. The CDR3 DNA sequence: TGTGCCAGCAGCCCAGTAGGGGGGAAGAATGAGCAGTTCTTC. Its protein product is CASSPVGGKNEQFF.

This clonotype has just a few counts. This chain links TRBV7-2 with TRBJ2-3, with 12 bases aligning to TRBD2. The V and J ends lost 4 bases and 2 bases, in that order; junction bases with no gene match: 10. CDR1 and CDR2 from the germline V gene are SGHTA and FQGNSA. The CDR3 contains 18 residues. The CDR3 DNA reads as TGTGCCAGCAGCTGGCGCCGGGCTAGCGGGGGGGACACAGATACGCAGTATTTT. Translated, it gives CASSWRRASGGDTDTQYF.

The V gene is TRBV2, the J gene TRBJ2-7; 7 nucleotides line up with TRBD1. The length of the CDR3 is 13 residues. J was trimmed by 2 bases and V by 8 bases; bases with no gene match: 6. Per the germline V gene, CDR1 is SNHLY and CDR2 is FYNNEI. The CDR3 region is CASVGTEAYEQYF. The CDR3 coding sequence is TGTGCCAGCGTCGGGACAGAAGCCTACGAGCAGTACTTC.

This clonotype was counted between two and nine times. The rearrangement joins TRBV2 to TRBJ2-4; 9 nucleotides agree with TRBD1. The CDR3 covers 13 residues. Germline CDR1 SNHLY, CDR2 FYNNEI. V gave up 8 bases and J gave up 9 bases; unmatched junction bases: 8. The CDR3 sequence is CASEKDRGSIQYF. In DNA, the CDR3 is TGTGCCAGCGAGAAGGACAGGGGAAGCATTCAGTACTTC.

V is TRBV6-5 and J is TRBJ2-7; perhaps TRBD1 as D (5 bases). Germline V gives CDR1 MNHEY, CDR2 SVGAGI. The CDR3 length is 14 residues. Trimming stripped 11 bases from V and 0 bases from J, with 17 bases between. For the CDR3, the DNA is TGTGCCCGTTGCTTGGGGCAGGGCTCCTACGAGCAGTACTTC. Translated, it gives CARCLGQGSYEQYF.

V usage is TRBV7-9 and J usage is TRBJ2-1, with 14 nucleotides matching TRBD2. This CDR3 spans 15 amino acids. V was clipped by 5 bases and J by 8 bases; unmatched bases: 5. Germline CDR1 reads SEHNR; CDR2 reads FQNEAQ (reference sequence). The CDR3: CASSRLAGGMDEQFF. DNA for the CDR3: TGTGCCAGCAGCCGACTAGCGGGGGGGATGGATGAGCAGTTCTTC.